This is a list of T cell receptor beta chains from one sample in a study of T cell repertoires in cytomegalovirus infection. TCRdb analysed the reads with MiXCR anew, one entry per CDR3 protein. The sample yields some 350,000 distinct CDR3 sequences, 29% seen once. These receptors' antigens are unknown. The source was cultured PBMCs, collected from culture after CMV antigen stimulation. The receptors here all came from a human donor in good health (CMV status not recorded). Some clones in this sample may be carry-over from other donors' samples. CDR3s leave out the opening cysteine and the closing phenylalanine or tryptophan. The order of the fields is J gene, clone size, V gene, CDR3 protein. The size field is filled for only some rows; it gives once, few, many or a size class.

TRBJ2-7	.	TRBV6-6	ASKSAGVYEQY
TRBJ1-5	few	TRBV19	AISDREIRNQPQH
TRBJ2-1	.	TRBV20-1	SAGGLAGNNEQF
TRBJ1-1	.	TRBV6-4	ASSEPGTEQAF
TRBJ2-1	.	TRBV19	ASGSDRASLNEQF
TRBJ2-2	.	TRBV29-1	SVPRTPNTGELF
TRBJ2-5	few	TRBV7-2	ASRLSGSETQY
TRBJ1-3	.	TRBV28	ASSSSSFSGNTIY
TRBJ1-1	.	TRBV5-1	ASSLDRSTNTEAF
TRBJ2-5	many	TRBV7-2	ASSSNWLAGGQETQY
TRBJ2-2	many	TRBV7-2	ASTLASGVRLTGELF
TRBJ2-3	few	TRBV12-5	ASGPSSGTKAFPTDTQY
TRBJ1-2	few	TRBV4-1	ASSQDGTGDYGYT
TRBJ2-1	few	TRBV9	ASSPSGGLAADFYNEQF
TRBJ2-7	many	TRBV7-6	ASSPGTGAYEQY
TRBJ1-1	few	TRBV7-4	ASSKGQGKGTEAF
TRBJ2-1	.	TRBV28	ASRTRGSSYNEQF
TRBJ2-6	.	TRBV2	ASSGGTGISGANVLT
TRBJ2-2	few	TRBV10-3	AISESGGNTGELF
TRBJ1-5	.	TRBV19	ASSPEGQFNQPQH
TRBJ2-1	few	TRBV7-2	ASSPLDPSREQF
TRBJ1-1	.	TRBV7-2	ASSSDGQDTEAF
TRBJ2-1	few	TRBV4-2	AIRPGGREGEQF
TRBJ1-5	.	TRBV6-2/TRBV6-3	ASSAGTGTGPQH
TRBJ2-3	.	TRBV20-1	SARVSGGTDTQY
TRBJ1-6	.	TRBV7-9	ASSPGDTNSPLH